One sample yielded the 2 T cell receptor beta chains listed below, sequenced in a study of blood T cell repertoires in COVID-19. Method: immunoSEQ multiplex PCR; TCRdb's copy keeps in-frame clones and lacks some. The table lists about 59,000 clones, under 80% of them singletons, with 9.7% in the top ten. The sample taken for sequencing was peripheral blood. These receptors were taken from a human donor in a cohort sampled during active COVID-19.

This clone was observed a few times. The genes are TRBV18 and TRBJ2-3; TRBD1 agrees at 9 bases. CDR1 KGHSH and CDR2 LQKENI come from the germline V gene. The CDR3 is made up of 18 amino acids. Unmatched junction bases numbered 14, after V lost 2 bases and J lost 5 bases. The CDR3 coding sequence is TGTGCCAGCTCACCATGGATAACCCGGGACAGGGACGTAGATACGCAGTATTTT. Protein sequence: CASSPWITRDRDVDTQYF. The variable domain in full, with the rest retrieved from reference TRBV18 and TRBJ2-3, is NAGVMQNPRHLVRRRGQEARLRCSPMKGHSHVYWYRQLPEEGLKFMVYLQKENIIDESGMPKERFSAEFPKEGPSILRIQQVVRGDSAAYFCASSPWITRDRDVDTQYFGPGTRLTVL.

The CDR3 DNA reads TGCGCCAGCGGGGACAGCTACAATGAGCAGTTCTTC. Protein: CASGDSYNEQFF. This sequence joins TRBV10-2 and TRBJ2-1, with 7 nucleotides matching TRBD1. With V trimmed by 8 bases and J by 3 bases, 1 base remained unmatched. The CDR3 sequence is 12 residues long. Germline V CDR1 and CDR2: WSHSY, SAAADI.